The sequence of this T cell receptor beta chain was determined in a study of breast tumors, draining lymph nodes, adjacent tissues. The lymph nodes were axillary draining lymph nodes from breast cancer patients. The V end lost 2 bases, the J end lost 6 bases, and 5 bases lay between the germline ends. CDR3 length equals 12 residues. Germline values: CDR1 LNHDA, CDR2 SQIVND (reference sequence). Each CDR3 protein is one row after TCRdb ran MiXCR on the multiplex PCR reads. This table has 200,000 to 300,000 distinct CDR3 sequences, over 30% appearing once. This clonotype was seen many times. The rearrangement joins TRBV19 to TRBJ1-5; D is ambiguous. This TCR derives from a female donor with breast cancer. Some clones in this sample may be carry-over from other donors' samples. The sequencing input was axillary lymph node tissue. CDR3 residues: CASSISGQPQHF. In DNA form, the CDR3 reads TGTGCCAGTAGTATATCGGGTCAGCCCCAGCATTTT.